The present T cell receptor beta chain was sequenced within a study of post-analysis software for immune sequencing data. Study-wide results and limits: In patients, about 5 TRBV segments were more frequent than in controls, with TRBV5-6, TRBV5-1 and TRBV20-1 among them.

As regards this clonotype: Its antigen remains unidentified.

Tagging with unique molecular identifiers was a feature of the TCR beta cDNA libraries. TCRdb processed the PCR reads anew with MiXCR; each CDR3 protein has one entry. In the table there are roughly 620,000 distinct CDR3 sequences, roughly 40% of which are singletons. V shed 2 bases and J shed 1 base, with 8 bases lying between them. The CDR3 consists of 14 residues. Germline-derived CDR1 and CDR2 are MGHRA and YSYEKL. The V call is TRBV4-1, the J call TRBJ1-1; no definite D call. This clonotype was obtained from a girl under 18 with multiple sclerosis. The sequencing input was blood. The CDR3 is CASSQPVANTEAFF. The CDR3 nucleotides are TGCGCCAGCAGCCAACCTGTAGCGAACACTGAAGCTTTCTTT.